This T cell receptor beta chain was retrieved from a study of cytomegalovirus exposure and HLA in healthy donors. The wider study: The roughly 120 validation repertoires and the approximately 700 first-cohort repertoires shared a platform, a later analysis reported.

General observations from the study: In the 120 or so validation repertoires, 85% to 95% of cluster scores exceeded 0, per a later analysis. Accounts indicate the classifier identified cytomegalovirus status with strong specificity and sensitivity.

Only in-frame clones appear in the TCRdb table, and some are missing; sequencing was by immunoSEQ multiplex PCR. The top ten clones hold less than 1.5% of a sample with roughly 120,000 clones, roughly 94% of them seen once. Regarding this clone: No antigen is known for it.

The CDR3 totals 15 residues. The germline V gene has CDR1 SNHLY and CDR2 FYNNEI. J lost 2 bases, V lost 8 bases, and 8 bases had no gene match. This chain joins TRBV2 and TRBJ2-2; 7 nucleotides match TRBD1. The sequencing input was PBMCs. The TCR originated in a woman aged 18 to 35 in good health and CMV-seronegative. Written as DNA, the CDR3 is TGTGCCAGCTGTGGCAGGGGGTCTAACACCGGGGAGCTGTTTTTT. Residues: CASCGRGSNTGELFF. The full variable domain, completed using reference TRBV2 and TRBJ2-2, is EPEVTQTPSHQVTQMGQEVILRCVPISNHLYFYWYRQILGQKVEFLVSFYNNEISEKSEIFDDQFSVERPDGSNFTLKIRSTKLEDSAMYFCASCGRGSNTGELFFGEGSRLTVL.